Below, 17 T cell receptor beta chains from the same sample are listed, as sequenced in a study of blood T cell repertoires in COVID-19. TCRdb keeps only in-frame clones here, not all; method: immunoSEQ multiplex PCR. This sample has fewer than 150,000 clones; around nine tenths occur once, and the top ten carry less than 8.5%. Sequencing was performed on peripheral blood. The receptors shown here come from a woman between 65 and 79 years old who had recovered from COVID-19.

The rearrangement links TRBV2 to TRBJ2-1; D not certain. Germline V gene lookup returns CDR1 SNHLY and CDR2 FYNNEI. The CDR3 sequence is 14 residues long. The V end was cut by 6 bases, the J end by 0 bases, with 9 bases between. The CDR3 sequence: CASRTRSSYNEQFF. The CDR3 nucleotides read TGTGCCAGCAGAACCCGGAGCTCCTACAATGAGCAGTTCTTC. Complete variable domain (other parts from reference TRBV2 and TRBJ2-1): EPEVTQTPSHQVTQMGQEVILRCVPISNHLYFYWYRQILGQKVEFLVSFYNNEISEKSEIFDDQFSVERPDGSNFTLKIRSTKLEDSAMYFCASRTRSSYNEQFFGPGTRLTVL.

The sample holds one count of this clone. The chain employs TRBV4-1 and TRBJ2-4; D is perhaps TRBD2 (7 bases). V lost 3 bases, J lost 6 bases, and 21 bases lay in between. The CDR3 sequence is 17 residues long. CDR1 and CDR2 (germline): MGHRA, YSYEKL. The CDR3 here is CASSHPGGRGASNIQYF. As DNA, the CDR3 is TGCGCCAGCAGCCACCCTGGGGGACGGGGGGCCTCAAACATTCAGTACTTC.

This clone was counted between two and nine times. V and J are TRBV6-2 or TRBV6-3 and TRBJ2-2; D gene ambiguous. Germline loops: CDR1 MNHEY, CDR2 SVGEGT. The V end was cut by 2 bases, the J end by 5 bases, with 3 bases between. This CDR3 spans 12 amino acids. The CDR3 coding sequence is TGTGCCAGCAGTTACCCTACCGGGGAGCTGTTTTTT. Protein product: CASSYPTGELFF.

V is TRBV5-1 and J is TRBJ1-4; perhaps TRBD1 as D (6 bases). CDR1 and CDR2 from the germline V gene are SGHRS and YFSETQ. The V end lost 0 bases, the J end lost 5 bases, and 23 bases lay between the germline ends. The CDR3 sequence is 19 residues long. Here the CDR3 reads CASSLAAGQKGEANEKLFF. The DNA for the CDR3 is TGCGCCAGCAGCTTGGCCGCCGGCCAGAAGGGGGAAGCCAATGAAAAACTGTTTTTT. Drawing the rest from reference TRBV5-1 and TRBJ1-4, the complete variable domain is KAGVTQTPRYLIKTRGQQVTLSCSPISGHRSVSWYQQTPGQGLQFLFEYFSETQRNKGNFPGRFSGRQFSNSRSEMNVSTLELGDSALYLCASSLAAGQKGEANEKLFFGSGTQLSVL.

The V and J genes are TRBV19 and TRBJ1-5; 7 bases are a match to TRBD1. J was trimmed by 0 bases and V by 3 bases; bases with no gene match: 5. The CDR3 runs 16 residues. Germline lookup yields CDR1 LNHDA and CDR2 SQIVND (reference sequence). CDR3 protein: CASSITRGPSNQPQHF. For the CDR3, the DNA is TGTGCCAGTAGTATTACGAGGGGGCCTAGCAATCAGCCCCAGCATTTT.

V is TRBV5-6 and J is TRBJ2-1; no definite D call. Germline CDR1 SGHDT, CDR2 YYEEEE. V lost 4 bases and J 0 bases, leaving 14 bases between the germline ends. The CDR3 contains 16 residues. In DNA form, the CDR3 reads TGTGCCAGCAGCATTTCCCTTGCACACTCCTACAATGAGCAGTTCTTC. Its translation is CASSISLAHSYNEQFF. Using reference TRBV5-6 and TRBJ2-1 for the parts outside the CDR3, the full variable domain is DAGVTQSPTHLIKTRGQQVTLRCSPKSGHDTVSWYQQALGQGPQFIFQYYEEEERQRGNFPDRFSGHQFPNYSSELNVNALLLGDSALYLCASSISLAHSYNEQFFGPGTRLTVL.

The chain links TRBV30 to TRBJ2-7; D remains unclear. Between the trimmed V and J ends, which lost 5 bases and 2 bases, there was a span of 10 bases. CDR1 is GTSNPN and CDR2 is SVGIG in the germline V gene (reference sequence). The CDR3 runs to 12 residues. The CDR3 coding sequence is TGTGCCTGGTCGGGTTTTGCCTACGAGCAGTACTTC. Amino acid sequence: CAWSGFAYEQYF.

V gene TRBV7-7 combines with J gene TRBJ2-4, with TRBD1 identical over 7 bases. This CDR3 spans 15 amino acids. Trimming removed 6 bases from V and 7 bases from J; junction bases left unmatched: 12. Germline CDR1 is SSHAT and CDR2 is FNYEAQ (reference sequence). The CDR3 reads CASRTRGKGANIQYF. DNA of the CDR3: TGTGCCAGCAGGACCAGGGGGAAGGGGGCTAACATTCAGTACTTC.

CDR3 sequence: CASSFGRGYNSPLHF. For the CDR3, the DNA is TGTGCCAGCAGTTTCGGGAGGGGCTATAATTCACCCCTCCACTTT. V usage is TRBV6-2 or TRBV6-3 and J usage is TRBJ1-6; tentative D call: TRBD1 (5 bases). The CDR3 is made up of 15 amino acids. Per the germline V gene, CDR1 is MNHEY and CDR2 is SVGEGT. The V and J ends lost 4 bases and 3 bases respectively, with 10 bases between them.

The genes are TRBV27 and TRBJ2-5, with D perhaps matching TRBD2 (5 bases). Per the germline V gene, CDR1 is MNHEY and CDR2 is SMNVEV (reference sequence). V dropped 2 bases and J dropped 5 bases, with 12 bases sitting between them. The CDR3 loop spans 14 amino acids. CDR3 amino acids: CASSLRGVEETQYF. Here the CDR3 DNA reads TGTGCCAGCAGTTTACGGGGTGTCGAGGAGACCCAGTACTTC.

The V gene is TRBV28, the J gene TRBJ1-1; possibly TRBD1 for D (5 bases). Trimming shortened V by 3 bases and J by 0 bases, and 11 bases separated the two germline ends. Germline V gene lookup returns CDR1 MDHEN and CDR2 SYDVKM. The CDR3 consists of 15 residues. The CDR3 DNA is TGTGCCAGCAGTTTGGCCAGGGCTTTGAACACTGAAGCTTTCTTT. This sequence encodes CASSLARALNTEAFF.

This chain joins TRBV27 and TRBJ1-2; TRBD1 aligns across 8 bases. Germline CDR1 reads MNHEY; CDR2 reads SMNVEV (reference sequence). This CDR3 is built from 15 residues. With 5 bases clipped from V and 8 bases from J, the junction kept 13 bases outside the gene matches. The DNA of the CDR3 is TGTGCCAGCAGTCCCGGACAGGGCCGGGGGAGAGGCTACACCTTC. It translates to CASSPGQGRGRGYTF.

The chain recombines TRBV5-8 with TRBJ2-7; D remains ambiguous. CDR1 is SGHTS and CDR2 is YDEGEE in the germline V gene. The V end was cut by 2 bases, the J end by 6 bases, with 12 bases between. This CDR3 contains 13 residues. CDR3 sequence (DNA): TGTGCCAGCAGCTTTTCTATGTTCTCCGAGCAGTACTTC. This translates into CASSFSMFSEQYF.

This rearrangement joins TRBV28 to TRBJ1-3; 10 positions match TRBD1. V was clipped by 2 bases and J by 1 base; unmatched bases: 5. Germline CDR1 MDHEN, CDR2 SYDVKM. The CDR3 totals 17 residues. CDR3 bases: TGTGCCAGCAGTTTAAGAGGGACAGGGGTTTCTGGAAACACCATATATTTT. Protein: CASSLRGTGVSGNTIYF.

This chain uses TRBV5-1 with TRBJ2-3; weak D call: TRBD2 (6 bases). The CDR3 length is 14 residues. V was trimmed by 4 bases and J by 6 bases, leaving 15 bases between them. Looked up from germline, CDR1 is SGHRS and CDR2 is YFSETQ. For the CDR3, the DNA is TGCGCCAGCAGCCCGGTCGCGGGGACGGATACGCAGTATTTT. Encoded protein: CASSPVAGTDTQYF. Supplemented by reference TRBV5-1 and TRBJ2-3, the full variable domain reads KAGVTQTPRYLIKTRGQQVTLSCSPISGHRSVSWYQQTPGQGLQFLFEYFSETQRNKGNFPGRFSGRQFSNSRSEMNVSTLELGDSALYLCASSPVAGTDTQYFGPGTRLTVL.

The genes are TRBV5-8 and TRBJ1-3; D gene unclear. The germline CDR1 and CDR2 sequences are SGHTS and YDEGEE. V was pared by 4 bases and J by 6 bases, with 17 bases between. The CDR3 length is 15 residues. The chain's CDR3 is CASSRGGFPLNTIYF. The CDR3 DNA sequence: TGTGCCAGCAGCCGCGGTGGGTTCCCCCTAAACACCATATATTTT.

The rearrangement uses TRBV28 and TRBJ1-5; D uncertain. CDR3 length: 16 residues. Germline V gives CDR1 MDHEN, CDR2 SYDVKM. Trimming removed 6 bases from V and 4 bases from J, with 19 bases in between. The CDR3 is CASSRFRRGGNQPQHF. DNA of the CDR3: TGTGCCAGCAGCCGTTTTAGGCGGGGAGGAAATCAGCCCCAGCATTTT.